One and the same sample provided the 18 T cell receptor beta chains below, sequenced in a study of cytomegalovirus exposure and HLA in healthy donors. With 60 Vbeta and 13 Jbeta primers, the PCR was carried out. The assay was immunoSEQ multiplex PCR, and TCRdb's table has in-frame clones only and misses some. The data contain tens of thousands of clones, around 67% of them singletons. The sample consisted of PBMCs. Receptor source: a woman aged 50 to 65 in good health and CMV-seropositive.

V usage is TRBV28 and J usage is TRBJ1-5; D is perhaps TRBD1 (5 bases). V was pared by 5 bases and J by 2 bases, with 13 bases between. The CDR3 covers 15 residues. Germline CDR1 reads MDHEN; CDR2 reads SYDVKM. The DNA for the CDR3 is TGTGCCAGCAGTACCGTCGGGGGGGGCAATCAGCCCCAGCATTTT. Amino acid sequence: CASSTVGGGNQPQHF.

The chain carries TRBV7-3 and TRBJ2-3; TRBD2 might be the D (6 bases). This CDR3 region has 13 residues. V lost 2 bases and J lost 6, with 9 bases in between. Germline lookup yields CDR1 SGHTA and CDR2 FQGTGA. This chain's CDR3 is CASSLVLADTQYF. The CDR3 bases are TGTGCCAGCAGCTTAGTACTAGCCGATACGCAGTATTTT.

The V gene is TRBV27, the J gene TRBJ2-7; D is unclear. Germline assignment: CDR1 MNHEY and CDR2 SMNVEV (reference sequence). CDR3 length: 13 residues. V was pared by 4 bases and J by 0 bases, with 7 bases between. The CDR3 nucleotides are TGTGCCAGCAGTTCCTTGAGCTCCTACGAGCAGTACTTC. This codes for CASSSLSSYEQYF.

This clone was detected only a few times. The chain carries TRBV27 and TRBJ1-1, with D possibly matching TRBD1 (6 bases). Germline V lookup: CDR1 MNHEY, CDR2 SMNVEV (reference sequence). The CDR3 length is 14 residues. V lost 5 bases and J 4 bases, leaving 14 bases between the germline ends. The CDR3 region is CASSHRERSTEAFF. DNA for the CDR3: TGTGCCAGCAGTCACAGGGAGAGAAGCACTGAAGCTTTCTTT.

This clone has just a few counts. This chain joins TRBV5-1 and TRBJ2-5; unclear D gene. This CDR3 is built from 14 residues. V lost 0 bases and J lost 1, with 7 bases in between. CDR1 and CDR2 from the germline V gene are SGHRS and YFSETQ. CDR3 coding DNA: TGCGCCAGCAGCTTGGTTCCCAGCCAAGAGACCCAGTACTTC. Translated, it gives CASSLVPSQETQYF.

The table lists this clone with a few counts. The rearrangement links TRBV11-2 to TRBJ1-6, with 7 nucleotides matching TRBD1. The germline gives CDR1 SGHAT, CDR2 FQNNGV. The length of the CDR3 is 18 residues. With 4 bases clipped from V and 10 bases from J, the junction kept 19 bases outside the gene matches. The CDR3 nucleotides read TGTGCCAGCAGCTCACCACACCTAATGACAGGGTTTCGCTCACCCCTCCACTTT. Amino acid sequence: CASSSPHLMTGFRSPLHF.

V and J are TRBV5-1 and TRBJ2-3, with 7 positions matching TRBD2. CDR3 length: 14 amino acids. With V trimmed by 7 bases and J by 2 bases, 7 bases remained unmatched. Germline V gene data show CDR1 as SGHRS and CDR2 as YFSETQ. CDR3 DNA: TGCGCCAGCCAGAAGCGGGACTACACAGATACGCAGTATTTT. Residues: CASQKRDYTDTQYF.

The chain joins TRBV9 to TRBJ1-2, with unresolved D. The germline V and J ends were trimmed by 0 bases and 2 bases, with 14 bases remaining between them. CDR1 and CDR2 from the germline V gene are SGDLS and YYNGEE. This CDR3 is built from 16 residues. The CDR3 DNA reads as TGTGCCAGCAGCGTAGCTCTATGGGCAGGAAACTATGGCTACACCTTC. Residues: CASSVALWAGNYGYTF.

The chain carries TRBV6-6 and TRBJ2-2; weak D call: TRBD1 (5 bases). CDR1 is MNHNY, CDR2 SVGAGI, per germline (reference sequence). With 8 bases removed from V and 1 base from J, the gap between germline ends came to 11 bases. This CDR3 has 14 amino acids. The CDR3 region is CASRRQLNTGELFF. CDR3 nucleotides: TGTGCCAGCCGGCGACAGCTGAACACCGGGGAGCTGTTTTTT.

The gene calls are TRBV9 and TRBJ1-5, with 9 bases matching TRBD1. CDR1 SGDLS and CDR2 YYNGEE come from the germline V gene. J gave up 7 bases and V 0 bases, and 5 bases lay outside the gene matches. CDR3 length equals 15 residues. CDR3 sequence reads: CASSVDSDRGQPQHF. In DNA, the CDR3 is TGTGCCAGCAGCGTAGATTCGGACAGGGGCCAGCCCCAGCATTTT.

The rearrangement joins TRBV28 to TRBJ1-1; D uncertain. Deletions cut 2 bases from V and 6 bases from J, with 10 bases between. Germline loops: CDR1 MDHEN, CDR2 SYDVKM. The CDR3 covers 13 residues. The CDR3 region has the DNA TGTGCCAGCAGTTTAATTAGCCTACCTGAAGCTTTCTTT. Its translation is CASSLISLPEAFF.

The gene calls are TRBV10-1 and TRBJ2-3; no definite D call. V was trimmed by 2 bases and J by 1 base, leaving 4 bases between them. The CDR3 has 13 residues. Per the germline V gene, CDR1 is WNHNN and CDR2 is SYGVQD (reference sequence). The CDR3 DNA reads as TGCGCCAGCAGTGAGAGAGGCACAGATACGCAGTATTTT. This sequence encodes CASSERGTDTQYF.

This clone was counted once. The chain is built from TRBV5-1 and TRBJ2-5; 10 nucleotides agree with TRBD2. The CDR3 length is 14 residues. V lost 2 bases and J lost 5; bases outside the gene matches: 3. Germline-derived CDR1 and CDR2 are SGHRS and YFSETQ. Here the CDR3 reads CASSFGTSVETQYF. The CDR3 DNA sequence: TGCGCCAGCAGCTTCGGGACTAGCGTGGAGACCCAGTACTTC.

The V gene is TRBV9, the J gene TRBJ2-2, with 7 bases identical to TRBD2. Germline lookup yields CDR1 SGDLS and CDR2 YYNGEE. V was clipped by 4 bases and J by 4 bases; unmatched bases: 7. The CDR3 extends over 15 amino acids. This CDR3 is CASSPVGGGTGELFF. CDR3 coding DNA: TGTGCCAGCAGCCCGGTTGGGGGGGGCACCGGGGAGCTGTTTTTT.

CDR3 in DNA: TGTGCCAGCAGTGAGCCAGGGGGTGCCGCTGAAGCTTTCTTT. Protein sequence: CASSEPGGAAEAFF. The V call is TRBV6-1, the J call TRBJ1-1; 7 bases are shared with TRBD1. V trimming: 3 bases; J trimming: 6 bases; junction bases outside the gene matches: 7. CDR3 length: 14 residues. The V gene's germline CDR1 is MNHNS and CDR2 SASEGT.

The gene calls are TRBV28 and TRBJ1-2, with D possibly TRBD1 on 6 matching bases. The germline gives CDR1 MDHEN, CDR2 SYDVKM. The CDR3 totals 12 residues. The V end lost 3 bases, the J end lost 4 bases, and 6 bases lay between the germline ends. The chain's CDR3 is CASSLTGYGYTF. The CDR3 region has the DNA TGTGCCAGCAGTTTGACAGGCTATGGCTACACCTTC.

The chain combines TRBV4-1 with TRBJ2-1; 13 nucleotides align to TRBD2. CDR3 size: 20 residues. The V gene end was trimmed by 3 bases and the J gene end by 0 bases; junction bases not matched to a gene: 11. Germline lookup yields CDR1 MGHRA and CDR2 YSYEKL. The DNA for the CDR3 is TGCGCCAGCAGCCAGCGGACCGGGACTAGCGGGGAGAGCTCCTACAATGAGCAGTTCTTC. It is translated as CASSQRTGTSGESSYNEQFF.

This clone was seen only once. The rearrangement uses TRBV10-2 and TRBJ2-3, with a possible D match to TRBD1 (6 bases). V lost 1 base and J 1 base, leaving 9 bases between the germline ends. Germline loops: CDR1 WSHSY, CDR2 SAAADI. The CDR3 is 15 residues long. CDR3 sequence reads: CASSELAGGTDTQYF. As DNA, the CDR3 is TGCGCCAGCAGTGAGTTGGCAGGGGGCACAGATACGCAGTATTTT.